Each of the 16 T cell receptor beta chains below was sequenced from the same sample in a study of blood T cell repertoires in COVID-19. TCRdb's copy holds only in-frame clones and misses some; the assay was immunoSEQ multiplex PCR. The sample holds approximately 52,000 clones; 65% to 90% are singletons and the top ten take approximately 10%. Source material: peripheral blood. The receptor set was obtained from a human donor in a cohort sampled during active COVID-19.

The chain employs TRBV10-3 and TRBJ2-3; 14 bases map to TRBD2. The CDR3 extends over 20 amino acids. J gave up 3 bases and V 4 bases, and 15 bases lay outside the gene matches. CDR1 and CDR2 from the germline V gene are ENHRY and SYGVKD. The chain's CDR3 is CAISGTGTSGRMVQTDTQYF. DNA of the CDR3: TGTGCCATCAGTGGAACCGGGACTAGCGGGAGAATGGTTCAAACAGATACGCAGTATTTT.

V usage is TRBV7-9 and J usage is TRBJ2-6; TRBD1 matches 10 bases. CDR1 and CDR2 from the germline V gene are SEHNR and FQNEAQ (reference sequence). The CDR3 is 19 residues long. Trimming removed 5 bases from V and 5 bases from J; junction bases left unmatched: 15. The CDR3 bases are TGTGCCAGCAGCCCAGTCGGTGGACAGGGGGGCCGAAGGGCCAACGTCCTGACTTTC. It is translated as CASSPVGGQGGRRANVLTF.

The chain combines TRBV5-1 with TRBJ2-7; TRBD2 matches at 14 bases. The CDR3 has 14 residues. Germline CDR1 SGHRS, CDR2 YFSETQ. V lost 4 bases to trimming and J lost 6 bases; unmatched junction nucleotides: 3. The CDR3 here is CASSPGLAGGEQYF. The CDR3 DNA is TGCGCCAGCAGCCCCGGACTAGCGGGAGGCGAGCAGTACTTC. Variable domain in full (rest from reference TRBV5-1 and TRBJ2-7): KAGVTQTPRYLIKTRGQQVTLSCSPISGHRSVSWYQQTPGQGLQFLFEYFSETQRNKGNFPGRFSGRQFSNSRSEMNVSTLELGDSALYLCASSPGLAGGEQYFGPGTRLTVT.

The chain uses TRBV11-2 and TRBJ2-1, with TRBD1 identical over 7 bases. Germline values: CDR1 SGHAT, CDR2 FQNNGV. The J segment lost 6 bases and the V segment lost 4 bases, leaving 3 bases of the junction unmatched. The CDR3 covers 13 residues. CDR3: CASSSTGFNEQFF. CDR3 bases: TGTGCCAGCAGCTCGACAGGGTTCAATGAGCAGTTCTTC.

This sequence joins TRBV10-1 and TRBJ2-4; TRBD2 is a possible D gene (5 bases). Trimming removed 3 bases from V and 6 bases from J, with 9 bases in between. This CDR3 region has 13 residues. CDR1 and CDR2 from the germline V gene are WNHNN and SYGVQD (reference sequence). DNA of the CDR3: TGCGCCAGCAGTGAACCTAGCAGAAACATTCAGTACTTC. Its translation: CASSEPSRNIQYF.

This rearrangement joins TRBV9 to TRBJ2-1; D is ambiguous. The length of the CDR3 is 16 residues. V was pared by 1 base and J by 0 bases, with 11 bases between. CDR1 is SGDLS and CDR2 is YYNGEE in the germline V gene. CDR3 DNA: TGTGCCAGCAGCGTAAGAAGCGTTCGCTCCTACAATGAGCAGTTCTTC. Its translation is CASSVRSVRSYNEQFF.

The chain uses TRBV2 and TRBJ2-1, with D possibly TRBD2 on 6 matching bases. Germline V lookup: CDR1 SNHLY, CDR2 FYNNEI. The CDR3 loop spans 13 amino acids. The ends were cut back, 1 base at V and 9 bases at J, with 10 bases in the middle. CDR3 coding DNA: TGTGCCAGCAGTGAAGAACGAGCGGGTGAGCAGTTCTTC. Protein: CASSEERAGEQFF.

This clone was counted a single time. In DNA, the CDR3 is TGCAGTACCCGATCCGGGTTCGAGCAGTACTTC. Its protein is CSTRSGFEQYF. V gene TRBV20-1 combines with J gene TRBJ2-7; D remains unclear. V was pared by 8 bases and J by 6 bases, with 14 bases between. There are 11 residues in the CDR3. Germline V gene lookup returns CDR1 DFQATT and CDR2 SNEGSKA (reference sequence).

This clone was found a few times. The chain links TRBV27 to TRBJ1-6; 8 bases are a match to TRBD1. Germline V gives CDR1 MNHEY, CDR2 SMNVEV (reference sequence). The CDR3 extends over 14 amino acids. V was pared by 8 bases and J by 8 bases, with 8 bases of the junction left unmatched. CDR3: CASYLGRGHSPLHF. In DNA form, the CDR3 reads TGTGCCAGCTACCTCGGCAGGGGGCATTCACCCCTCCACTTT.

This chain connects TRBV9 to TRBJ2-7, with 7 bases identical to TRBD1. The V gene's germline CDR1 is SGDLS and CDR2 YYNGEE. V gave up 0 bases and J gave up 4 bases; unmatched junction bases: 4. This CDR3 has 14 amino acids. DNA of the CDR3: TGTGCCAGCAGCGTAGGGCAGGGGGTTTACGAGCAGTACTTC. It is translated as CASSVGQGVYEQYF.

J is TRBJ2-7 and V is TRBV30; D is undetermined. The V end was cut by 3 bases, the J end by 2 bases, with 11 bases between. This CDR3 is 13 amino acids long. Germline-derived CDR1 and CDR2 are GTSNPN and SVGIG (reference sequence). The CDR3 nucleotides read TGTGCCTGGAGCGCCGGTGGAGCCTACGAGCAGTACTTC. This codes for CAWSAGGAYEQYF.

The gene calls are TRBV7-2 and TRBJ2-2; a weak D match, TRBD2 (6 bases). Germline V gene lookup returns CDR1 SGHTA and CDR2 FQGNSA. There are 14 residues in the CDR3. The V end lost 5 bases, the J end lost 7 bases, and 14 bases lay between the germline ends. For the CDR3, the DNA is TGTGCCAGCAGCCGGTCGAGAGCGGGCGGGGAGCTGTTTTTT. Translation: CASSRSRAGGELFF.

The V call is TRBV6-1, the J call TRBJ2-6; perhaps TRBD2 as D (6 bases). CDR1 is MNHNS and CDR2 is SASEGT in the germline V gene. The CDR3 spans 16 residues. With 4 bases removed from V and 0 bases from J, the gap between germline ends came to 10 bases. CDR3 in amino acids: CASSAGLLSGANVLTF. In DNA, the CDR3 is TGTGCCAGCAGTGCGGGACTCCTCTCTGGGGCCAACGTCCTGACTTTC.

The chain has TRBV19 and TRBJ1-1; 9 bases align to TRBD1. Germline-derived CDR1 and CDR2 are LNHDA and SQIVND (reference sequence). There are 16 residues in the CDR3. V was clipped by 4 bases and J by 6 bases; unmatched bases: 12. This CDR3 reads CASSKPPYRGRSEAFF. CDR3 in DNA: TGTGCCAGTAGTAAACCACCTTACAGGGGGCGTTCTGAAGCTTTCTTT.

This clone was observed once. The rearrangement uses TRBV28 and TRBJ2-1; D perhaps matches TRBD1 (6 bases). Per the germline V gene, CDR1 is MDHEN and CDR2 is SYDVKM. The CDR3 is 16 amino acids. Trimming shortened V by 6 bases and J by 1 base, and 16 bases separated the two germline ends. The CDR3 DNA reads as TGTGCCAGCAGGACGGCAGGGGCAAAATCCTACAATGAGCAGTTCTTC. This encodes CASRTAGAKSYNEQFF.

This chain connects TRBV14 to TRBJ2-3, with D perhaps TRBD1 (8 bases). The CDR3 is made up of 15 amino acids. V dropped 5 bases and J dropped 4 bases, with 16 bases sitting between them. Germline V gives CDR1 SGHDN, CDR2 FVKESK. CDR3 nucleotides: TGTGCCAGCAGCGAGCACAGGGGGGGCCCAGATACGCAGTATTTT. It encodes CASSEHRGGPDTQYF.